This T cell receptor beta chain was recovered during a study of blood T cell repertoires in COVID-19. At the level of the study: Acute and convalescent COVID-19 specimens originated in the United States, Italy and Spain.

This clone was picked up a small number of times. In the study's own analysis: Researchers report that nucleated cell counts were estimated from reference gene primer amplification. Clones were sequenced by immunoSEQ multiplex PCR, and TCRdb holds only the in-frame ones, with some missing. V, J and clone size derive from that table, while D and trimming were established from the DNA sequence. The data show roughly 300,000 clones, about 80% seen once. In germline, CDR1 is LGHNA, CDR2 YNFKEQ. Trimming removed 1 base from V and 2 bases from J; junction bases left unmatched: 10. This CDR3 is built from 18 residues.

The clonotype comes from a woman in her 50s who had recovered from COVID-19. The chain recombines TRBV4-2 with TRBJ2-3; 9 bases match TRBD2. The sequencing input was peripheral blood. CDR3 region: CASSQGSTGTSTTDTQYF. In DNA, the CDR3 is TGTGCCAGCAGCCAAGGATCCACCGGGACTAGCACCACAGATACGCAGTATTTT.